The 14 T cell receptor beta chains reported below all come from one sample, sequenced in a study of blood T cells in healthy people across ages. Then a second PCR, running roughly 7 to 11 cycles, was carried out with a sample-barcoded 5' primer and a J-beta primer mix. TCRdb reprocessed the 5' RACE reads with MiXCR, giving one entry per CDR3 protein. The sample holds 800,000 or so distinct CDR3 sequences, about 59% seen once. Source material: blood. All receptors come from a man aged 25-45 years in good health.

CDR3 in amino acids: CASSVSRGRANVLTF. The CDR3 DNA reads TGTGCCAGCAGCGTATCCAGGGGACGGGCCAACGTCCTGACTTTC. This rearrangement joins TRBV9 to TRBJ2-6; a weak D match, TRBD1 (6 bases). This CDR3 has 15 residues. Germline V CDR1 and CDR2: SGDLS, YYNGEE. The V gene lost 1 base and the J gene lost 5 bases, with 10 bases spanning the gap.

The chain recombines TRBV29-1 with TRBJ1-4; D is perhaps TRBD1 (6 bases). The CDR3 consists of 13 residues. The ends were cut back, 4 bases at V and 8 bases at J, with 14 bases in the middle. The V gene's germline CDR1 is SQVTM and CDR2 ANQGSEA. The CDR3: CSVGAGDREKLFF. CDR3 DNA: TGCAGCGTTGGTGCAGGGGATCGGGAAAAACTGTTTTTT.

V and J are TRBV4-3 and TRBJ1-5, with unresolved D. CDR1 and CDR2 from the germline V gene are LGHNA and YSLEER. This CDR3 region has 15 residues. V lost 0 bases, J lost 9 bases, and 15 bases lay in between. CDR3 sequence (DNA): TGCGCCAGCAGCCAAGAGCTGAGCGGGGTAAGGCCCCAGCATTTT. This codes for CASSQELSGVRPQHF.

The gene calls are TRBV20-1 and TRBJ2-1; a weak D match, TRBD2 (6 bases). There are 13 residues in the CDR3. CDR1 DFQATT and CDR2 SNEGSKA come from the germline V gene (reference sequence). The V and J ends lost 6 bases and 7 bases respectively, with 16 bases between them. CDR3 DNA sequence: TGCAGTGCCAGGAGGGGATCCGGTAATGAGCAGTTCTTC. Residues: CSARRGSGNEQFF.

The genes are TRBV29-1 and TRBJ2-5, with a tentative D call TRBD1 (5 bases). CDR1 is SQVTM and CDR2 is ANQGSEA in the germline V gene. The CDR3 extends over 12 amino acids. V was trimmed by 8 bases and J by 2 bases, leaving 12 bases between them. In nucleotides, the CDR3 is TGCAGCACCTCGACAGCTCAAGAGACCCAGTACTTC. Its protein product is CSTSTAQETQYF.

This chain connects TRBV10-3 to TRBJ2-6; D is unclear. The CDR3 runs to 15 residues. Germline-derived CDR1 and CDR2 are ENHRY and SYGVKD. V lost 8 bases to trimming and J lost 0 bases, with 11 bases between them. CDR3 sequence: CAIGQAPSGANVLTF. CDR3 DNA: TGTGCCATCGGGCAAGCCCCCTCTGGGGCCAACGTCCTGACTTTC.

The genes are TRBV5-1 and TRBJ2-7, with 9 bases identical to TRBD1. Per germline, CDR1 SGHRS and CDR2 YFSETQ. This CDR3 region has 13 residues. The V and J ends lost 4 bases and 6 bases, in that order; junction bases with no gene match: 5. The CDR3 protein is CASSNTGGVEQYF. Written as DNA, the CDR3 is TGCGCCAGCAGCAACACAGGGGGCGTCGAGCAGTACTTC.

CDR3 nucleotide sequence: TGTGCCAGCAGCTTATCGGGCCGGGGGGGCTACAATGAGCAGTTCTTC. This encodes CASSLSGRGGYNEQFF. This chain joins TRBV7-3 and TRBJ2-1, with 8 bases fitting TRBD2. Per the germline V gene, CDR1 is SGHTA and CDR2 is FQGTGA. V was pared by 2 bases and J by 3 bases, with 6 bases of the junction left unmatched. This CDR3 region has 16 residues.

The rearrangement links TRBV7-2 to TRBJ2-4, with TRBD1 matching over 9 bases. Germline values: CDR1 SGHTA, CDR2 FQGNSA. This CDR3 is built from 15 residues. The junction had 15 bases not matched to a gene; V was cut back by 5 bases and J by 13 bases. The CDR3 reads CASSRGQGNSYEQYF. The CDR3, as DNA: TGTGCCAGCAGCCGGGGACAGGGTAATTCCTATGAGCAGTACTTC.

The chain recombines TRBV30 with TRBJ2-5; 7 bases align to TRBD1. J lost 11 bases, V lost 1 base, and 13 bases had no gene match. The CDR3 sequence is 14 residues long. In germline, CDR1 is GTSNPN, CDR2 SVGIG (reference sequence). CDR3 DNA sequence: TGTGCCTGGAGTGGGGGTAGGGGGCTTTGGGAGCAGTACTTC. Residues: CAWSGGRGLWEQYF.

Note on this clonotype: A much bigger clone sits one base away, suggesting this may be a read error. The chain joins TRBV5-1 to TRBJ2-1, with unresolved D. V shed 5 bases and J shed 7 bases, with 10 bases lying between them. The CDR3 has 12 residues. Germline V lookup: CDR1 SGHRS, CDR2 YFSETQ. CDR3 in DNA: TGCGCCAGCAGGTTTGGTTTGAATGAGCAGTTCTTC. Its protein product is CASRFGLNEQFF.

The chain is built from TRBV7-9 and TRBJ2-7; weak D call: TRBD1 (6 bases). Trimming stripped 5 bases from V and 4 bases from J, with 12 bases between. The CDR3 runs to 13 residues. Looked up from germline, CDR1 is SEHNR and CDR2 is FQNEAQ (reference sequence). The CDR3 region is CASSPTGKYEQYF. The CDR3 bases are TGTGCCAGCAGCCCCACAGGGAAGTACGAGCAGTACTTC.

The chain recombines TRBV4-3 with TRBJ1-4; 7 bases match TRBD1. Germline V CDR1 and CDR2: LGHNA, YSLEER. The CDR3 has 16 residues. V lost 4 bases to trimming and J lost 7 bases; unmatched junction nucleotides: 12. CDR3 in DNA: TGCGCCAGCAGCCCTCACCTACAGGGGAACGGTGAAAAACTGTTTTTT. This translates into CASSPHLQGNGEKLFF.

The genes are TRBV7-8 and TRBJ2-3, with a weak D call TRBD2 (6 bases). The V end was cut by 4 bases, the J end by 11 bases, with 10 bases between. Germline CDR1 and CDR2: SGHVS and FQNEAQ. The CDR3 runs 11 residues. CDR3 bases: TGTGCCAGCAGCTCCCCGGAGGGGCAGTATTTT. Protein sequence: CASSSPEGQYF.